The rows below give T cell receptor beta chains drawn from one sample of a study of blood T cell repertoires in COVID-19. The repertoire was sequenced with immunoSEQ multiplex PCR; TCRdb's copy has only in-frame clones and lacks some. The table records 55,000 to 80,000 clones, roughly nine tenths of them present only once. The sequencing input was peripheral blood. The receptors come from an elderly man with acute or convalescent COVID-19. Both conserved end residues are part of each CDR3. D genes are given only for firm matches. Size values are once, few and many counts, or a class for expanded clones, and some rows have none.

d_gene: TRBD1
abundance: NA
v_gene: TRBV5-1
j_gene: TRBJ2-7
CDR3nt: TGCGCCAGCAGCTTGGGGTTCCTAGGGACAGGGGACGAGCAGTACTTC
CDR3aa: CASSLGFLGTGDEQYF

d_gene: NA
abundance: few
v_gene: TRBV3-1/TRBV3-2
j_gene: TRBJ2-7
CDR3nt: TGTGCCAGCAGCCCCGGGGAGTACGAGCAGTACTTC
CDR3aa: CASSPGEYEQYF

d_gene: TRBD1
abundance: NA
v_gene: TRBV7-8
j_gene: TRBJ2-1
CDR3nt: TGTGCCAGCAGCATAGGGGACAGGGGGCCTCGAGAGCAGTTCTTC
CDR3aa: CASSIGDRGPREQFF

d_gene: TRBD1
abundance: NA
v_gene: TRBV11-2
j_gene: TRBJ2-7
CDR3nt: TGTGCCAGCAGCTCAGGACAGGGGAAGGGAAACGAGCAGTACTTC
CDR3aa: CASSSGQGKGNEQYF

d_gene: NA
abundance: NA
v_gene: TRBV3-1/TRBV3-2
j_gene: TRBJ1-1
CDR3nt: TGTGCCAGCAGCAAAACAGGAGACACTGAAGCTTTCTTT
CDR3aa: CASSKTGDTEAFF

d_gene: NA
abundance: NA
v_gene: TRBV2
j_gene: TRBJ1-5
CDR3nt: TGTGCCAGCAGTGTGGAGAGGCAACAGCCCCAGCATTTT
CDR3aa: CASSVERQQPQHF

d_gene: TRBD1
abundance: NA
v_gene: TRBV2
j_gene: TRBJ1-2
CDR3nt: TGTGCCAGCAGGCCGACAGGGTCATATGGCTACACCTTC
CDR3aa: CASRPTGSYGYTF

d_gene: NA
abundance: NA
v_gene: TRBV19
j_gene: TRBJ1-1
CDR3nt: TGTGCCAGTAGTATAGACAGGGACACTGAAGCTTTCTTT
CDR3aa: CASSIDRDTEAFF

d_gene: TRBD2
abundance: NA
v_gene: TRBV2
j_gene: TRBJ2-1
CDR3nt: TGTGCCAGCAGCCGACTAGCGGGCTACAATGAGCAGTTCTTC
CDR3aa: CASSRLAGYNEQFF

d_gene: NA
abundance: NA
v_gene: TRBV5-5
j_gene: TRBJ1-3
CDR3nt: TGTGCCAGCAGCTTGGTCGACACAGGACAGTACTCTGGAAACACCATATATTTT
CDR3aa: CASSLVDTGQYSGNTIYF

d_gene: NA
abundance: NA
v_gene: TRBV20-1
j_gene: TRBJ1-1
CDR3nt: TGCAGTGCTTCAGGATACACTGAAGCTTTCTTT
CDR3aa: CSASGYTEAFF

d_gene: TRBD1
abundance: NA
v_gene: TRBV10-3
j_gene: TRBJ1-2
CDR3nt: TGTGCCATCAGTGGGGGGCAGGGGGTCATCGATGGCTACACCTTC
CDR3aa: CAISGGQGVIDGYTF

d_gene: TRBD2
abundance: NA
v_gene: TRBV7-6
j_gene: TRBJ2-1
CDR3nt: TGTGCCAGCAGCTTAGAGCCCGCGGGGGGGAGTCGGTACAATGAGCAGTTCTTC
CDR3aa: CASSLEPAGGSRYNEQFF

d_gene: TRBD2
abundance: NA
v_gene: TRBV5-1
j_gene: TRBJ2-1
CDR3nt: TGCGCCAGCAGCCCTACGACTGGGCTAGCGGTGACCTACAATGAGCAGTTCTTC
CDR3aa: CASSPTTGLAVTYNEQFF

d_gene: TRBD2
abundance: NA
v_gene: TRBV11-2
j_gene: TRBJ2-5
CDR3nt: TGTGCCAGCAGCTTAGGATTAACTAGCGGGGAGACCCAGTACTTC
CDR3aa: CASSLGLTSGETQYF

d_gene: NA
abundance: NA
v_gene: TRBV19
j_gene: TRBJ2-1
CDR3nt: TGTGCCAGTAGTAACTCCCCATCGGGCAATGAGCAGTTCTTC
CDR3aa: CASSNSPSGNEQFF

d_gene: NA
abundance: NA
v_gene: TRBV7-9
j_gene: TRBJ2-1
CDR3nt: TGTGCCAGCAGATCCAGCGGTTCTTACAATGAGCAGTTCTTC
CDR3aa: CASRSSGSYNEQFF

d_gene: NA
abundance: NA
v_gene: TRBV19
j_gene: TRBJ2-2
CDR3nt: TGTGCCACTAGACAACAGATAAACACCGGGGAGCTGTTTTTT
CDR3aa: CATRQQINTGELFF

d_gene: NA
abundance: NA
v_gene: TRBV5-4
j_gene: TRBJ2-3
CDR3nt: TGTGCCAGCAGCTTGGTTGCCAGCGGATATAGCACAGATACGCAGTATTTT
CDR3aa: CASSLVASGYSTDTQYF

d_gene: TRBD1
abundance: NA
v_gene: TRBV29-1
j_gene: TRBJ1-4
CDR3nt: TGCAGCGCCCTAGGGCCAGGGGGTGGTGAAAAACTGTTTTTT
CDR3aa: CSALGPGGGEKLFF

d_gene: NA
abundance: NA
v_gene: TRBV12-3/TRBV12-4
j_gene: TRBJ1-2
CDR3nt: TGTGCCAGCAGTTTAGCAGGGGTGGGAGGCTACACCTTC
CDR3aa: CASSLAGVGGYTF

d_gene: NA
abundance: NA
v_gene: TRBV6-2/TRBV6-3
j_gene: TRBJ2-3
CDR3nt: TGTGCCAGCAGTTACTCGACCGGGGGCGGGGGATATTCGACAGATACGCAGTATTTT
CDR3aa: CASSYSTGGGGYSTDTQYF